Below, 27 T cell receptor beta chains from the same sample are listed, as sequenced in a study of shared clonotypes between healthy human individuals. Sequencing was performed with immunoSEQ multiplex PCR; in TCRdb, only in-frame clones are kept and a portion is missing. The table has a few million clones, around 94% seen once. Sequencing was done on a sample of naive CD4+ T cells sorted from blood. Subset given: CD45RA+ positively selected. The receptors shown here come from a man between 18 and 29 years old in good health.

The chain employs TRBV11-2 and TRBJ2-1, with 8 bases fitting TRBD2. Germline V gives CDR1 SGHAT, CDR2 FQNNGV. V lost 5 bases and J lost 0; bases outside the gene matches: 6. The CDR3 consists of 16 residues. This chain's CDR3 is CASSPISGNSYNEQFF. The CDR3 DNA reads TGTGCCAGCAGCCCCATTAGCGGGAACTCCTACAATGAGCAGTTCTTC.

The chain uses TRBV30 and TRBJ2-6; D possibly corresponds to TRBD1 (5 bases). Looked up from germline, CDR1 is GTSNPN and CDR2 is SVGIG (reference sequence). This CDR3 comprises 13 residues. The ends were cut back, 8 bases at V and 2 bases at J, with 10 bases in the middle. CDR3: CAQAGPGANVLTF. The CDR3 DNA is TGTGCCCAGGCAGGGCCTGGGGCCAACGTCCTGACTTTC. Looking up the rest from reference TRBV30 and TRBJ2-6 gives the full variable domain: SQTIHQWPATLVQPVGSPLSLECTVEGTSNPNLYWYRQAAGRGLQLLFYSVGIGQISSEVPQNLSASRPQDRQFILSSKKLLLSDSGFYLCAQAGPGANVLTFGAGSRLTVL.

V and J are TRBV2 and TRBJ2-1; 8 nucleotides agree with TRBD2. The V segment lost 10 bases and the J segment 9 bases; nucleotides outside the gene matches: 11. The germline CDR1 and CDR2 sequences are SNHLY and FYNNEI. This CDR3 is 13 amino acids long. CDR3 nucleotides: TGTGCCACTACGCTCAGCGGGAGCTTTGAGCAGTTCTTC. Amino acid sequence: CATTLSGSFEQFF.

V usage is TRBV7-9 and J usage is TRBJ1-4, with D uncertain. The V gene lost 5 bases and the J gene lost 0 bases, with 10 bases spanning the gap. The CDR3 has 15 amino acids. The germline V gene has CDR1 SEHNR and CDR2 FQNEAQ (reference sequence). The CDR3 region has the DNA TGTGCCAGCAGCCCCTCGGGAGCAACTAATGAAAAACTGTTTTTT. Its translation is CASSPSGATNEKLFF.

DNA of the CDR3: TGCGCCAGCAGCTCCACTATCCCTACCGAGGGTGCAGCTTTCTTT. Translation gives CASSSTIPTEGAAFF. This chain joins TRBV5-1 and TRBJ1-1; D not resolved. Trimming pared 3 bases from V and 10 bases from J, leaving 22 bases between. The germline V gene encodes CDR1 SGHRS and CDR2 YFSETQ. The CDR3 covers 15 residues.

The chain has TRBV30 and TRBJ2-7, with a possible D match to TRBD1 (5 bases). The CDR3 is made up of 13 amino acids. V gave up 4 bases and J gave up 4 bases, with 14 bases separating them. From germline, CDR1 is GTSNPN and CDR2 SVGIG (reference sequence). The CDR3: CAWTQEHQYEQYF. CDR3 nucleotide sequence: TGTGCCTGGACACAGGAACACCAATACGAGCAGTACTTC.

The rearrangement uses TRBV5-4 and TRBJ2-1; no clear D. CDR1 is SGHNT and CDR2 is YYREEE in the germline V gene (reference sequence). The CDR3 has 14 residues. The V and J ends lost 4 bases and 7 bases respectively, with 15 bases between them. CDR3 sequence (DNA): TGTGCCAGCAGCGAGGACCCCACCTCGAATGAGCAGTTCTTC. It is translated as CASSEDPTSNEQFF.

This chain links TRBV5-4 with TRBJ1-6, with D possibly matching TRBD1 (5 bases). Germline V CDR1 and CDR2: SGHNT, YYREEE (reference sequence). The CDR3 consists of 16 residues. Trimming took 3 bases from V and 10 from J, leaving 20 bases between them. CDR3 protein: CASSSQGWGEQSPLHF. Here the CDR3 DNA reads TGTGCCAGCAGCTCTCAAGGGTGGGGGGAGCAGTCACCCCTCCACTTT. The full variable domain, with the rest looked up from reference TRBV5-4 and TRBJ1-6, is ETGVTQSPTHLIKTRGQQVTLRCSSQSGHNTVSWYQQALGQGPQFIFQYYREEENGRGNFPPRFSGLQFPNYSSELNVNALELDDSALYLCASSSQGWGEQSPLHFGNGTRLTVT.

V usage is TRBV19 and J usage is TRBJ2-4, with D possibly called TRBD1 or TRBD2 (6 bases each). The CDR3 contains 17 residues. V was trimmed by 7 bases and J by 9 bases, leaving 28 bases between them. Germline V CDR1 and CDR2: LNHDA, SQIVND (reference sequence). CDR3 sequence: CASTQFTGGTARGIQYF. The CDR3, as DNA: TGTGCCAGTACACAATTTACCGGGGGAACGGCCAGGGGCATTCAGTACTTC.

The V gene is TRBV7-9, the J gene TRBJ1-2; D might be TRBD1 (5 bases). Germline CDR1 and CDR2: SEHNR and FQNEAQ (reference sequence). CDR3 length: 13 amino acids. The V end was cut by 6 bases, the J end by 7 bases, with 15 bases between. The CDR3 sequence: CASSYSGKAGYTF. In nucleotides, the CDR3 is TGTGCCAGCAGTTATTCAGGGAAGGCTGGCTACACCTTC. Complete variable domain (other parts from reference TRBV7-9 and TRBJ1-2): DTGVSQNPRHKITKRGQNVTFRCDPISEHNRLYWYRQTLGQGPEFLTYFQNEAQLEKSRLLSDRFSAERPKGSFSTLEIQRTEQGDSAMYLCASSYSGKAGYTFGSGTRLTVV.

The rearrangement links TRBV10-3 to TRBJ2-5; D is undetermined. CDR3 length: 13 residues. Trimming left V 4 bases short and J 4 bases short, with 10 bases between. Per the germline V gene, CDR1 is ENHRY and CDR2 is SYGVKD. The CDR3 region has the DNA TGTGCCATCAGTGTCGACGCCAGAGAGACCCAGTACTTC. It encodes CAISVDARETQYF.

The chain employs TRBV29-1 and TRBJ1-1; 11 positions match TRBD1. The CDR3 sequence is 15 residues long. V shed 2 bases, J shed 2 bases, and the junction held 4 bases outside the gene matches. The germline CDR1 and CDR2 sequences are SQVTM and ANQGSEA. CDR3 coding DNA: TGCAGCGTTGAAAAGGGACAGGGGGGCAACACTGAAGCTTTCTTT. Protein product: CSVEKGQGGNTEAFF.

This clone was observed a single time. The chain carries TRBV10-3 and TRBJ2-3; no clear D gene. This CDR3 contains 13 residues. Germline V gives CDR1 ENHRY, CDR2 SYGVKD. V lost 5 bases to trimming and J lost 6 bases, with 12 bases between them. As DNA, the CDR3 is TGTGCCATCAGTACGTCAGGAGCGGATACGCAGTATTTT. Amino acids: CAISTSGADTQYF.

The V gene is TRBV10-3, the J gene TRBJ1-5; D unresolved. V dropped 0 bases and J dropped 7 bases, with 7 bases sitting between them. The CDR3 totals 13 residues. Germline V gene data show CDR1 as ENHRY and CDR2 as SYGVKD. The CDR3 loop is CAISESLGQPQHF. In nucleotides, the CDR3 is TGTGCCATCAGTGAGTCTCTGGGACAGCCCCAGCATTTT.

The chain recombines TRBV7-3 with TRBJ2-1, with a weak D call TRBD1 (5 bases). The V gene lost 2 bases and the J gene lost 12 bases, with 8 bases spanning the gap. The CDR3 runs to 11 residues. Germline V gene lookup returns CDR1 SGHTA and CDR2 FQGTGA. The CDR3 loop is CASSLGALQFF. The CDR3 bases are TGTGCCAGCAGCTTAGGGGCTTTGCAGTTCTTC.

The rearrangement uses TRBV9 and TRBJ2-2; unclear D gene. The germline CDR1 and CDR2 sequences are SGDLS and YYNGEE. The CDR3 contains 16 residues. Trimming took 2 bases from V and 1 from J, leaving 12 bases between them. The CDR3, as DNA: TGTGCCAGCAGCGTGAGGTCCTTGGGGAACACCGGGGAGCTGTTTTTT. It is translated as CASSVRSLGNTGELFF. Supplemented by reference TRBV9 and TRBJ2-2, the full variable domain reads DSGVTQTPKHLITATGQRVTLRCSPRSGDLSVYWYQQSLDQGLQFLIQYYNGEERAKGNILERFSAQQFPDLHSELNLSSLELGDSALYFCASSVRSLGNTGELFFGEGSRLTVL.

Details on this clone: Within the sample, other DNA sequences also encode this same CDR3. The rearrangement uses TRBV5-5 and TRBJ1-4; a possible D gene is TRBD1 (5 bases). Germline V gene sequence: CDR1 SGHKS, CDR2 YYEKEE (reference sequence). The CDR3 is 14 residues long. With 3 bases removed from V and 4 bases from J, the gap between germline ends came to 10 bases. The DNA of the CDR3 is TGTGCCAGCAGCTGGGACGGGGTTAATGAAAAACTGTTTTTT. This gives the protein CASSWDGVNEKLFF.

This rearrangement joins TRBV7-9 to TRBJ2-7; D call uncertain. The CDR3 runs 14 residues. Germline loops: CDR1 SEHNR, CDR2 FQNEAQ (reference sequence). V was pared by 4 bases and J by 7 bases, with 17 bases between. The CDR3 sequence is CASSSSDTMGEQYF. The CDR3 nucleotides are TGTGCCAGCAGCTCGTCGGATACCATGGGGGAGCAGTACTTC.

The CDR3 DNA follows: TGCGCCAGCAGGGCCGAGACGGGCTCTGGAAACACCATATATTTT. Translating it yields CASRAETGSGNTIYF. The rearrangement links TRBV5-1 to TRBJ1-3, with D hard to call. CDR1 is SGHRS, CDR2 YFSETQ, per germline. V lost 5 bases and J lost 0, with 12 bases in between. The CDR3 is 15 residues long.

J is TRBJ2-3 and V is TRBV19; 7 bases are a match to TRBD2. The CDR3 covers 17 residues. Looked up from germline, CDR1 is LNHDA and CDR2 is SQIVND (reference sequence). J was trimmed by 5 bases and V by 3 bases; bases with no gene match: 14. The CDR3 reads CASSIGKGGPRGDTQYF. The CDR3 nucleotides read TGTGCCAGTAGTATTGGAAAGGGAGGGCCCCGAGGAGATACGCAGTATTTT. The whole variable domain, remainder taken from reference TRBV19 and TRBJ2-3, is DGGITQSPKYLFRKEGQNVTLSCEQNLNHDAMYWYRQDPGQGLRLIYYSQIVNDFQKGDIAEGYSVSREKKESFPLTVTSAQKNPTAFYLCASSIGKGGPRGDTQYFGPGTRLTVL.

Regarding this clone: The identical CDR3 is also encoded by other nucleotide sequences in the sample. This rearrangement joins TRBV30 to TRBJ1-1, with D unclear. From germline, CDR1 is GTSNPN and CDR2 SVGIG (reference sequence). Trimming cost V 0 bases and J 3 bases, with 11 bases left between them. The CDR3 is 14 residues long. The CDR3 bases are TGTGCCTGGAGTGTTGGGCAGACGTACACTGAAGCTTTCTTT. Amino acid sequence: CAWSVGQTYTEAFF.

The chain links TRBV5-1 to TRBJ2-3, with a possible D match to TRBD1 (5 bases). CDR3 size: 15 residues. Germline V CDR1 and CDR2: SGHRS, YFSETQ. The V and J ends lost 1 base and 0 bases respectively, with 9 bases between them. The CDR3: CASSLLGQSTDTQYF. The CDR3 nucleotides are TGCGCCAGCAGCTTGTTAGGACAAAGCACAGATACGCAGTATTTT.

V usage is TRBV14 and J usage is TRBJ2-1; 7 bases match TRBD2. After removal of 1 base from V and 4 bases from J, the junction contained 7 bases not matched to a gene. The CDR3 sequence is 16 residues long. The germline V gene has CDR1 SGHDN and CDR2 FVKESK. This CDR3 reads CASSQAQAGRYNEQFF. The CDR3 nucleotides are TGTGCCAGCAGCCAAGCTCAAGCGGGGAGATACAATGAGCAGTTCTTC.

The rearrangement uses TRBV5-8 and TRBJ2-7; no clear D. CDR1 is SGHTS and CDR2 is YDEGEE in the germline V gene. The ends were cut back, 4 bases at V and 2 bases at J, with 7 bases in the middle. CDR3 length: 12 amino acids. CDR3 DNA sequence: TGTGCCAGCAGCCGTCGAACCTACGAGCAGTACTTC. This codes for CASSRRTYEQYF.

On this clone: Other nucleotide sequences from this sample produce the same CDR3. The J gene is TRBJ2-2, the V gene TRBV7-3; D uncertain. V lost 4 bases to trimming and J lost 0 bases, with 3 bases between them. The CDR3 extends over 13 amino acids. CDR1 and CDR2 from the germline V gene are SGHTA and FQGTGA. Written as DNA, the CDR3 is TGTGCCAGCAGCTCCCCGAACACCGGGGAGCTGTTTTTT. Translation gives CASSSPNTGELFF. Variable domain in full (rest from reference TRBV7-3 and TRBJ2-2): GAGVSQTPSNKVTEKGKYVELRCDPISGHTALYWYRQSLGQGPEFLIYFQGTGAADDSGLPNDRFFAVRPEGSVSTLKIQRTERGDSAVYLCASSSPNTGELFFGEGSRLTVL.

The chain uses TRBV6-5 and TRBJ1-2; a possible D gene is TRBD1 (5 bases). Germline lookup yields CDR1 MNHEY and CDR2 SVGAGI. The CDR3 sequence is 12 residues long. The ends were cut back, 5 bases at V and 6 bases at J, with 10 bases in the middle. CDR3 sequence (DNA): TGTGCCAGCAGTCAGCAGGGAGATGGCTACACCTTC. Translation: CASSQQGDGYTF.

This clone came up once. This chain connects TRBV18 to TRBJ2-7, with 10 bases identical to TRBD1. The CDR3 length is 13 residues. V was pared by 7 bases and J by 4 bases, with 4 bases of the junction left unmatched. Germline assignment: CDR1 KGHSH and CDR2 LQKENI. CDR3 region: CASLGQGTYEQYF. As DNA, the CDR3 is TGTGCCAGCTTGGGACAGGGGACATACGAGCAGTACTTC.